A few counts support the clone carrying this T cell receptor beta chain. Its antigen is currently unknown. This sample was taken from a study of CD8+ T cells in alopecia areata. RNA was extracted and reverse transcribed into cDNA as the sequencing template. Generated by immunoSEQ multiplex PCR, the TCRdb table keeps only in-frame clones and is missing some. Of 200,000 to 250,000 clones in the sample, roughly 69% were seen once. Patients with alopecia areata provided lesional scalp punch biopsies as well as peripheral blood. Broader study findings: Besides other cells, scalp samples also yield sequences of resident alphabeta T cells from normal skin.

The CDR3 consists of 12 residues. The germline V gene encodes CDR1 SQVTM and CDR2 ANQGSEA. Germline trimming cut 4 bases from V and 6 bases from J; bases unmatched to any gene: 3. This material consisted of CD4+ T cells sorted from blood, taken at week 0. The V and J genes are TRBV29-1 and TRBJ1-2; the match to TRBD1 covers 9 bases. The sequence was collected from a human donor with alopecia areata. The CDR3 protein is CSVVRQGDGYTF. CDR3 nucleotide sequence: TGCAGCGTTGTCAGACAGGGGGATGGCTACACCTTC.